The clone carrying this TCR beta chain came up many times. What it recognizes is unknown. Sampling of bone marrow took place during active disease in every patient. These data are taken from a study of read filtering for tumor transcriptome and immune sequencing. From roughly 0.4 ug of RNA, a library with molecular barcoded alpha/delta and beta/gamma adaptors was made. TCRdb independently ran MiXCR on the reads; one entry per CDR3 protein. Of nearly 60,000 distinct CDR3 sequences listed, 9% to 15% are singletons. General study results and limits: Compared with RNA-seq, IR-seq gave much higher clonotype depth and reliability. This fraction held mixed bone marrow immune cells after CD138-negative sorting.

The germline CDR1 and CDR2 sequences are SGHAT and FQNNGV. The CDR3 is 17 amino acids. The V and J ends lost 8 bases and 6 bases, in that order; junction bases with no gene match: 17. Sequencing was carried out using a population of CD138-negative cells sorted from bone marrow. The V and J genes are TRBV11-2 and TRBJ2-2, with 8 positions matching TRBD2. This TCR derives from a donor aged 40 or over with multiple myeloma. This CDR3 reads CASRTLFSGGAPGELFF. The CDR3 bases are TGTGCCAGCCGAACCCTCTTCTCGGGGGGGGCGCCCGGGGAGCTGTTTTTT.